Below are 6 T cell receptor beta chains sequenced from a single sample in a study of T cells in Graves' hyperthyroidism and ophthalmopathy. The CDR3 regions of TCR beta were amplified from RNA transcripts. First-round RT-PCR of the TCR CDR3 relied on the HTBI primer set. One entry per CDR3 protein results from TCRdb running MiXCR on the multiplex PCR reads. The table has more than 500,000 distinct CDR3 sequences, about 14% seen once. The specimen was blood. These TCRs come from a woman between 40 and 55 years old with Graves' hyperthyroidism.

In its sample, this clonotype was seen many times. The chain carries TRBV12-3 or TRBV12-4 and TRBJ2-7; no clear D gene. V was trimmed by 6 bases and J by 7 bases, leaving 16 bases between them. The CDR3 extends over 13 amino acids. CDR3 loop: CASSMAQFGEQYF. CDR3 coding DNA: TGTGCCAGCAGCATGGCACAGTTCGGGGAGCAGTACTTC.

V gene TRBV7-9 combines with J gene TRBJ2-7, with 11 nucleotides matching TRBD2. Trimming cost V 2 bases and J 3 bases; bases outside gene matches: 6. Germline V gene data show CDR1 as SEHNR and CDR2 as FQNEAQ (reference sequence). The CDR3 sequence is 16 residues long. This CDR3 is CASSLSTSGRNYEQYF. CDR3 sequence (DNA): TGTGCCAGCAGCTTATCCACTAGCGGGAGAAACTACGAGCAGTACTTC.

On this clonotype: A much larger clone lies a single base off, so this may be a read error. The J gene is TRBJ1-5, the V gene TRBV6-1, with 9 bases lining up with TRBD1. The CDR3 length is 13 residues. CDR1 is MNHNS, CDR2 SASEGT, per germline. J gave up 9 bases and V 6 bases, and 6 bases lay outside the gene matches. In DNA form, the CDR3 reads TGTGCCAGCAGAGCCGGGACAGGGTGGCCCCAGCATTTT. Protein sequence: CASRAGTGWPQHF.

The V call is TRBV4-1, the J call TRBJ2-7, with 9 bases identical to TRBD1. The CDR3 runs 15 residues. J was trimmed by 3 bases and V by 0 bases; bases with no gene match: 3. Looked up from germline, CDR1 is MGHRA and CDR2 is YSYEKL. The CDR3: CASSQDVTGGYEQYF. CDR3 bases: TGCGCCAGCAGCCAAGATGTGACAGGGGGCTACGAGCAGTACTTC.

This clonotype turned up a few times. This CDR3 is CASSVRGVNTGEQFF. The CDR3 nucleotides read TGTGCCAGCAGCGTCCGAGGGGTGAATACGGGTGAGCAGTTCTTC. The J gene is TRBJ2-1, the V gene TRBV9; D may be TRBD1 or TRBD2 (5 bases each). V gave up 2 bases and J gave up 9 bases, with 18 bases separating them. The CDR3 has 15 amino acids. Germline V lookup: CDR1 SGDLS, CDR2 YYNGEE.

V is TRBV2 and J is TRBJ2-2, with D possibly being TRBD1 (6 bases). V lost 6 bases, J lost 4 bases, and 15 bases lay in between. CDR1 and CDR2 from the germline V gene are SNHLY and FYNNEI. This CDR3 region has 15 residues. In nucleotides, the CDR3 is TGTGCCAGCAGAATTCAACAGGGTTTCACCGGGGAGCTGTTTTTT. Residues: CASRIQQGFTGELFF.